Listed below are T cell receptor beta chains from one sample, sequenced in a study of T cell repertoires in cytomegalovirus infection. TCRdb recomputed calls from the reads with MiXCR, one row per CDR3 protein. The sample lists 550,000 to 700,000 distinct CDR3 sequences, 40% occurring once. These TCRs' antigens remain unknown. Sequences were derived from cultured PBMCs, sampled from culture after CMV antigen stimulation. Every receptor here comes from a human donor in good health (CMV status not recorded). Some clones in this sample may be carry-over from other donors' samples. CDR3s include the opening cysteine and the closing phenylalanine or tryptophan. D genes are given only for firm matches. Where a row states a size, it is once, few, many or the class of an expanded clone; other rows omit it.

TRBJ2-1	TRBV2	few	TRBD1	CASSPSTGAGEQFF	TGTGCCAGCAGTCCATCGACAGGGGCCGGTGAGCAGTTCTTC
TRBJ1-6	TRBV5-1	once	.	CASSLEAGVDTPLHF	TGCGCCAGCAGCTTGGAGGCAGGGGTTGATACACCCCTCCACTTT
TRBJ1-2	TRBV6-1	.	.	CASSALVGIYGYTF	TGTGCCAGCAGTGCTCTTGTGGGTATCTATGGCTACACCTTC
TRBJ2-1	TRBV7-2	.	TRBD2	CASSLRRTSETFYNEQFF	TGTGCCAGCAGCTTAAGGCGAACTAGCGAGACATTTTACAATGAGCAGTTCTTC
TRBJ1-1	TRBV2	.	.	CASSDREGNTEAFF	TGTGCCAGCAGTGACAGGGAGGGGAACACTGAAGCTTTCTTT
TRBJ2-3	TRBV7-8	many	.	CASSPLRGGRDTQYF	TGTGCCAGCAGCCCCCTTCGAGGGGGACGGGATACGCAGTATTTT
TRBJ1-2	TRBV11-2	.	.	CASSLADGYTF	TGTGCCAGCAGCTTAGCGGATGGCTACACCTTC
TRBJ2-7	TRBV11-2	.	TRBD2	CASSLATSGMGKTYEQYF	TGTGCCAGCAGCTTAGCGACTAGCGGGATGGGTAAGACCTACGAGCAGTACTTC
TRBJ2-7	TRBV27	.	TRBD2	CASSTAGGPREQYF	TGTGCCAGCAGCACAGCGGGAGGGCCTCGGGAGCAGTACTTC
TRBJ2-1	TRBV7-2	.	.	CASTLLGNEQFF	TGTGCCAGCACCCTTTTGGGCAATGAGCAGTTCTTC
TRBJ1-4	TRBV2	.	TRBD1	CASSDGTAFEKLFF	TGTGCCAGCAGTGATGGGACAGCATTTGAAAAACTGTTTTTT
TRBJ1-1	TRBV28	.	.	CASENLNTEAFF	TGTGCCAGCGAGAATTTGAACACTGAAGCTTTCTTT
TRBJ2-3	TRBV10-3	.	TRBD2	CAISGTSHTDTQYF	TGTGCCATCAGCGGGACTAGCCACACAGATACGCAGTATTTT
TRBJ2-6	TRBV2	once	.	CASHFGSSGANVLTF	TGTGCCAGCCACTTTGGCAGCTCTGGGGCCAACGTCCTGACTTTC
TRBJ1-1	TRBV12-3/TRBV12-4	.	.	CASTSEVWVGTEAFF	TGTGCCAGCACCTCCGAGGTGTGGGTGGGCACTGAAGCTTTCTTT
TRBJ2-2	TRBV6-1	.	TRBD2	CASSYPTSGENTGELFF	TGTGCCAGCAGTTACCCTACTAGCGGGGAAAACACCGGGGAGCTGTTTTTT
TRBJ2-3	TRBV20-1	.	TRBD2	CSASRELAGGPDTQYF	TGCAGTGCATCTAGAGAGCTAGCGGGAGGGCCAGATACGCAGTATTTT
TRBJ1-1	TRBV20-1	.	TRBD1	CSARDLGQLNTEAFF	TGCAGTGCTAGAGACCTGGGACAGTTGAACACTGAAGCTTTCTTT
TRBJ1-5	TRBV6-1	.	TRBD1	CASSYGTGLNQPQHF	TGTGCCAGCAGCTACGGGACAGGGCTAAATCAGCCCCAGCATTTT
TRBJ2-7	TRBV7-9	.	TRBD2	CASSLQTSGGAHLGRNF	TGTGCCAGCAGCCTCCAGACTAGCGGGGGAGCACACCTCGGGAGGAACTTC
TRBJ2-3	TRBV5-1	.	.	CASSLGASQDTQYF	TGCGCCAGCAGCTTGGGGGCTTCGCAGGATACGCAGTATTTT
TRBJ1-3	TRBV7-2	.	.	CASSPGPYSGNTIYF	TGTGCCAGCAGCCCAGGACCGTACTCTGGAAACACCATATATTTT
TRBJ1-2	TRBV6-6	few	.	CASSYSPTSGYTF	TGTGCCAGCAGTTACTCCCCAACTAGTGGCTACACCTTC
TRBJ1-6	TRBV7-2	many	.	CASSPLFNSPLHF	TGTGCCAGCAGCCCGCTGTTTAATTCACCCCTCCACTTT
TRBJ2-1	TRBV23-1	.	.	CASNEGSSYNEQFF	TGCGCCAGCAACGAGGGGAGCTCCTACAATGAGCAGTTCTTC
TRBJ1-4	TRBV20-1	.	.	CSAPPAGGEKLFF	TGCAGTGCTCCCCCAGCAGGTGGAGAAAAACTGTTTTTT
TRBJ2-6	TRBV7-2	many	.	CASSFSGANVLTF	TGTGCCAGCAGTTTCTCTGGGGCCAACGTCCTGACTTTC
TRBJ2-7	TRBV25-1	few	.	CASTPDQHRSYEQYF	TGTGCCAGCACCCCCGATCAGCACCGTAGCTACGAGCAGTACTTC
TRBJ2-5	TRBV5-6	.	TRBD2	CASKNTGLAIQETQYF	TGTGCCAGCAAAAACACGGGACTAGCGATCCAAGAGACCCAGTACTTC
TRBJ2-4	TRBV7-8	few	.	CASSRLPGQQAKNIQYF	TGTGCCAGCAGCAGACTACCCGGACAGCAAGCCAAAAACATTCAGTACTTC
TRBJ2-1	TRBV7-2	few	.	CASSFRLGYEQFF	TGTGCCAGCAGCTTTAGACTAGGGTATGAGCAGTTCTTC
TRBJ2-7	TRBV7-8	few	.	CASSYGPGFRRSYEQYF	TGTGCCAGCAGCTACGGGCCGGGCTTCCGACGTAGCTACGAGCAGTACTTC
TRBJ2-3	TRBV6-2/TRBV6-3	.	TRBD2	CASRGGDYTDTQYF	TGTGCCAGCCGTGGCGGGGACTACACAGATACGCAGTATTTT
TRBJ2-1	TRBV19	.	.	CASSTPWGGASYNEQFF	TGTGCCAGTAGTACCCCTTGGGGGGGGGCGTCCTACAATGAGCAGTTCTTC
TRBJ1-6	TRBV4-1	few	TRBD1	CASSPVWRDSKLPLHF	TGCGCCAGCAGCCCAGTTTGGCGGGACAGCAAATTACCACTCCACTTT
TRBJ2-1	TRBV6-2/TRBV6-3	few	.	CASRVRSGNEQFF	TGTGCCAGCAGGGTTAGGAGTGGCAATGAGCAGTTCTTC
TRBJ1-1	TRBV27	few	TRBD1	CASSSVTGDGAFF	TGTGCCAGCAGTTCAGTTACAGGGGATGGGGCTTTCTTT
TRBJ2-7	TRBV7-6	.	.	CASSSRRGGYEQYF	TGTGCCAGCAGTTCGAGGAGGGGAGGCTACGAGCAGTACTTC
TRBJ2-1	TRBV7-6	few	TRBD2	CASSLGGGSGVHNEQFF	TGTGCCAGCAGCTTAGGAGGGGGTAGCGGGGTACACAATGAGCAGTTCTTC
TRBJ1-3	TRBV7-9	.	.	CASSLSLGRSGNTIYF	TGTGCCAGCAGCTTGTCTTTAGGGCGGTCTGGAAACACCATATATTTT
TRBJ2-2	TRBV7-2	many	.	CASCLANTGELFF	TGTGCCAGTTGTCTAGCTAACACCGGGGAGCTGTTTTTT
TRBJ2-1	TRBV7-2	many	.	CASTWRKSSYNEQFF	TGTGCCAGCACCTGGAGGAAAAGCTCCTACAATGAGCAGTTCTTC
TRBJ1-2	TRBV20-1	few	.	CSASRGIDGYTF	TGCAGTGCTAGTCGGGGTATCGATGGCTACACCTTC
TRBJ1-4	TRBV6-2/TRBV6-3	.	.	CASSLEDEKLFF	TGTGCCAGCAGCCTTGAGGATGAAAAACTGTTTTTT
TRBJ1-2	TRBV4-2	.	.	CASSQDLWSYTF	TGTGCCAGCAGCCAAGATCTATGGAGCTACACCTTC
TRBJ2-1	TRBV7-2	many	.	CASSLGANNEQFF	TGTGCCAGCAGCTTAGGGGCCAACAATGAGCAGTTCTTC
TRBJ1-2	TRBV7-2	.	.	CASSLDREIGYTF	TGTGCCAGCAGCTTAGATCGGGAGATCGGCTACACCTTC
TRBJ2-1	TRBV7-2	.	TRBD2	CASSGGSTYNEQFF	TGTGCCAGCAGCGGCGGGAGCACCTACAATGAGCAGTTCTTC
TRBJ1-5	TRBV20-1	few	.	CSASPQSQPQHF	TGCAGTGCTAGCCCACAGAGTCAGCCCCAGCATTTT
TRBJ2-5	TRBV11-2	.	.	CAARGGGETQYF	TGTGCCGCCAGGGGGGGCGGGGAGACCCAGTACTTC
TRBJ1-5	TRBV28	.	.	CASSLSAGYNQPQHF	TGTGCCAGCAGTTTATCGGCGGGTTACAATCAGCCCCAGCATTTT
TRBJ2-3	TRBV7-2	few	.	CASSLGYQLPTDTQYF	TGTGCCAGCAGCTTAGGCTACCAACTCCCCACAGATACGCAGTATTTT
TRBJ1-5	TRBV6-6	.	TRBD1	CASSPTIGQETLAQHF	TGTGCCAGCAGCCCAACGATAGGACAGGAGACTTTGGCCCAGCATTTT
TRBJ1-4	TRBV7-2	few	.	CASSRPGAGEKLFF	TGTGCCAGCAGCCGGCCCGGGGCCGGAGAAAAACTGTTTTTT